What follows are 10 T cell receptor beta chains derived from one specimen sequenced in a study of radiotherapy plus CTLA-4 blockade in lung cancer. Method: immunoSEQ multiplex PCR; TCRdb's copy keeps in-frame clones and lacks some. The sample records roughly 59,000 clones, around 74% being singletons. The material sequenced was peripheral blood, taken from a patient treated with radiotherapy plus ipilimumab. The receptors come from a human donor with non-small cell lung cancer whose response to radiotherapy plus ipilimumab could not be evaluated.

The CDR3 is CASRGTGTVSREQYF. CDR3 sequence (DNA): TGCGCCAGCAGGGGGACAGGGACCGTCTCGCGTGAGCAGTACTTC. The J gene is TRBJ2-7, the V gene TRBV5-1; the match to TRBD1 covers 9 bases. The junction had 13 bases not matched to a gene; V was cut back by 5 bases and J by 7 bases. This CDR3 contains 15 residues. Looked up from germline, CDR1 is SGHRS and CDR2 is YFSETQ.

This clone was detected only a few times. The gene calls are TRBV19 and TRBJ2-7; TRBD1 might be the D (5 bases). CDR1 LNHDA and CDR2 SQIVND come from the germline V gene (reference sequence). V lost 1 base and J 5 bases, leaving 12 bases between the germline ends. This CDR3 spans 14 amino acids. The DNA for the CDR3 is TGTGCCAGTAGTATAGGGGCCAGGGCCCACGAGCAGTACTTC. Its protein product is CASSIGARAHEQYF.

This CDR3 is CASSPGSDTQYF. CDR3 coding DNA: TGTGCCAGCAGCCCCGGGTCTGATACGCAGTATTTT. V is TRBV11-2 and J is TRBJ2-3; D is unresolved. V gave up 5 bases and J gave up 6 bases, with 9 bases separating them. Germline V gene data show CDR1 as SGHAT and CDR2 as FQNNGV. This CDR3 is built from 12 residues.

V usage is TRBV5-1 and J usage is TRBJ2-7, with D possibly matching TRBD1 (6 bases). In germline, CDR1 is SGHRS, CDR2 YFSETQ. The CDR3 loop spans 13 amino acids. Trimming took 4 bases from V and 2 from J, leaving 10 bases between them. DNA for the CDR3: TGCGCCAGCAGCCCCGACAGGACCTACGAGCAGTACTTC. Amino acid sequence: CASSPDRTYEQYF.

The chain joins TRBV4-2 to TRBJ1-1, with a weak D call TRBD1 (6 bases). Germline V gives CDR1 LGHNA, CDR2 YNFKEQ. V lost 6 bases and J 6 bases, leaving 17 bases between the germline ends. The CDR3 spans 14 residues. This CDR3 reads CASSHGGAGAEAFF. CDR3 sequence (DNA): TGTGCCAGCAGTCACGGGGGGGCGGGCGCTGAAGCTTTCTTT.

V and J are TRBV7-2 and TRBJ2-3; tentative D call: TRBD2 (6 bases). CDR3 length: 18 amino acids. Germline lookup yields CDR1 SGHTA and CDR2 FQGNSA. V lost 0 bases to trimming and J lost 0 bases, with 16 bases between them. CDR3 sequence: CASSLALVVGRSTDTQYF. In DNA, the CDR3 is TGTGCCAGCAGCTTAGCGCTAGTAGTGGGGAGGAGCACAGATACGCAGTATTTT.

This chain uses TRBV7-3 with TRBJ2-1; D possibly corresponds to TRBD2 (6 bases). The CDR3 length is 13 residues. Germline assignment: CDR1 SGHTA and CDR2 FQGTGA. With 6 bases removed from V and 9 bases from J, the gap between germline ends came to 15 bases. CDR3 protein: CASSSTSQGEQFF. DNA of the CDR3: TGTGCCAGCAGTTCGACTAGTCAGGGTGAGCAGTTCTTC.

The CDR3 DNA sequence: TGTGCCAGCAGCCTGGAAGGGGGGGGAACCGGGGAGCTGTTTTTT. This sequence encodes CASSLEGGGTGELFF. The rearrangement joins TRBV7-7 to TRBJ2-2, with D possibly being TRBD2 (7 bases). The germline CDR1 and CDR2 sequences are SSHAT and FNYEAQ (reference sequence). The CDR3 has 15 residues. Trimming stripped 5 bases from V and 5 bases from J, with 15 bases between. The full variable domain, rest sourced from reference TRBV7-7 and TRBJ2-2, is GAGVSQSPRYKVTKRGQDVTLRCDPISSHATLYWYQQALGQGPEFLTYFNYEAQPDKSGLPSDRFSAERPEGSISTLTIQRTEQRDSAMYRCASSLEGGGTGELFFGEGSRLTVL.

CDR3 sequence: CASSRQGVGTTQYF. DNA for the CDR3: TGTGCCAGCAGTAGACAGGGGGTTGGGACGACCCAGTACTTC. This chain joins TRBV6-6 and TRBJ2-5; 9 nucleotides align to TRBD1. This CDR3 spans 14 amino acids. Germline V gene lookup returns CDR1 MNHNY and CDR2 SVGAGI (reference sequence). The trim removed 5 bases at V and 7 bases at J, leaving 8 bases unmatched.

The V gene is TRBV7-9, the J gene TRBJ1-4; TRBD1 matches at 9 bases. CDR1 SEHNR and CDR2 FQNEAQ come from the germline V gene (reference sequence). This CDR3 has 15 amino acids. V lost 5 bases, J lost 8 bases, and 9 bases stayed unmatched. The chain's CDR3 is CASSLTGGRGEKLFF. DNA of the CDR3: TGTGCCAGCAGCCTCACAGGGGGCCGAGGCGAAAAACTGTTTTTT.